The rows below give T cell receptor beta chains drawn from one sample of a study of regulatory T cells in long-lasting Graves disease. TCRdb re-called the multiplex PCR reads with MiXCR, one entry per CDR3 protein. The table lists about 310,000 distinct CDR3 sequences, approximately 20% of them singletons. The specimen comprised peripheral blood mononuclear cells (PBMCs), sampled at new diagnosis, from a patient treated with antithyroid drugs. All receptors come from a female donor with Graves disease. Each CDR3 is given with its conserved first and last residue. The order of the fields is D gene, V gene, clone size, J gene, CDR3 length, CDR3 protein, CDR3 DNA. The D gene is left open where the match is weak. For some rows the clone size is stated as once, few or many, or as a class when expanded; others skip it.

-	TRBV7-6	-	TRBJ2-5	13	CASSPSPRETQYF	TGCGCCAGCAGCCCCTCCCCACGAGAGACCCAGTACTTC
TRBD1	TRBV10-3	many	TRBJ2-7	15	CAISEQGQGLGEQYF	TGTGCCATCAGTGAACAAGGACAGGGGCTTGGCGAGCAGTACTTC
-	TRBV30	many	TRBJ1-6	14	CAWDSDSYNSPLHF	TGTGCCTGGGATTCAGATTCCTATAATTCACCCCTCCACTTT
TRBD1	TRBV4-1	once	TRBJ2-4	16	CASSQGQTGAPNIQYF	TGCGCCAGCAGCCAAGGCCAGACAGGGGCCCCGAACATTCAGTACTTC
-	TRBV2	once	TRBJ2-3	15	CASSEASESTDTQYF	TGTGCCAGCAGTGAAGCGAGCGAGAGCACAGATACGCAGTATTTT
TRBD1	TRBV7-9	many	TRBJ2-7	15	CASSSRDRSSYEQYF	TGTGCCAGCAGCTCCCGGGACAGGAGCTCCTACGAGCAGTACTTC
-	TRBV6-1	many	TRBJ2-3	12	CASTEGVNTQYF	TGTGCCAGCACCGAGGGGGTAAATACGCAGTATTTT
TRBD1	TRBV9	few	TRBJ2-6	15	CASSVEGGQGGVLTF	TGTGCCAGCAGCGTAGAGGGGGGACAGGGGGGAGTCCTGACTTTC
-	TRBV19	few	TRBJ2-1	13	CASSMGPYNEQFF	TGTGCCAGTAGTATGGGTCCTTACAATGAGCAGTTCTTC
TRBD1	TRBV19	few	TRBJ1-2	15	CASSILGQGYYGYTF	TGTGCCAGTAGTATACTAGGACAGGGTTACTATGGCTACACCTTC
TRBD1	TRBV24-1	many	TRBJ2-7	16	CATSDFSWTGEEEQYF	TGTGCCACCAGTGATTTTTCCTGGACAGGGGAGGAGGAGCAGTACTTC
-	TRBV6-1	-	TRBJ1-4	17	CASSGPPVVLVEEKLFF	TGTGCCAGCAGTGGACCGCCGGTGGTGCTGGTTGAGGAAAAACTGTTTTTT
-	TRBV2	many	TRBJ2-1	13	CASRGESGNEQFF	TGTGCCAGCAGGGGGGAAAGTGGGAATGAGCAGTTCTTC
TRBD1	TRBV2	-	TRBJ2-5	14	CASTGTGGGETQYF	TGTGCCAGCACCGGGACAGGGGGCGGAGAGACCCAGTACTTC
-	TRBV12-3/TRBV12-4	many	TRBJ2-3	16	CASSLQDTPSTDTQYF	TGTGCCAGCAGCCTACAAGACACCCCTAGCACAGATACGCAGTATTTT
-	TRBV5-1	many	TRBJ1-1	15	CASSLEGTLNTEAFF	TGCGCCAGCAGCTTGGAGGGTACCCTGAACACTGAAGCTTTCTTT